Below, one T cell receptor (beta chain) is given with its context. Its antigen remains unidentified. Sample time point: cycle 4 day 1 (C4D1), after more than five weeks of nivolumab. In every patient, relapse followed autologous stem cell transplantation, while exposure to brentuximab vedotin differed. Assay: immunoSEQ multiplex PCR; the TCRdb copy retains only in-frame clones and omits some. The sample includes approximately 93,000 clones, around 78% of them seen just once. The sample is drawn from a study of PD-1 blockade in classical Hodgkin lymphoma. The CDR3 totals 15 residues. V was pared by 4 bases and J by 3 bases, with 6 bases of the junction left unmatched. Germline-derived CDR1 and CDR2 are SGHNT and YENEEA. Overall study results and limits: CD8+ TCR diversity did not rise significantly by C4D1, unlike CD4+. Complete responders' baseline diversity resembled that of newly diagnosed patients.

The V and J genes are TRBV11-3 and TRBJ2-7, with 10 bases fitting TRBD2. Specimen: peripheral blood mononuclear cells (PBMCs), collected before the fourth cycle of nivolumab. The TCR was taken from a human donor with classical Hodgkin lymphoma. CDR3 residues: CASSSGLATIYEQYF. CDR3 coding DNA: TGTGCCAGCAGCTCGGGACTAGCGACAATCTACGAGCAGTACTTC.